A single sample is the source of the 11 T cell receptor beta chains below, sequenced in a study of shared clonotypes between healthy human individuals. Terminally differentiated effector memory CD45RA+ cells were excluded from the naive CD8 cells, which were CD45RO-negative and positively selected for CCR7. Profiled with immunoSEQ multiplex PCR; TCRdb holds only in-frame clones, not every one. Of some 2,100,000 clones in the sample, more than 85% are singletons; the top ten hold 1.5% to 2%. The sample was naive CD8+ T cells from PBMCs. These receptors were obtained from a man in his late teens or twenties in good health. Some clones in this sample may be carry-over from other donors' samples.

This clone appeared a single time. The chain has TRBV4-1 and TRBJ2-1; 7 bases fit TRBD1. The CDR3 spans 15 residues. The germline V gene has CDR1 MGHRA and CDR2 YSYEKL. Germline trimming cut 1 base from V and 4 bases from J; bases unmatched to any gene: 4. CDR3 DNA sequence: TGCGCCAGCAGCCAAGGAGGGGGCGTATACAATGAGCAGTTCTTC. Its translation: CASSQGGGVYNEQFF.

Only one count was recorded for this clone. A read error may produce the germline difference seen at one junction end. The rearrangement uses TRBV11-2 and TRBJ2-1; D unclear. This CDR3 contains 17 residues. The germline V gene has CDR1 SGHAT and CDR2 FQNNGV. This CDR3 reads CAGSTFPGGISYNEQFF. CDR3 bases: TGTGCCGGCAGCACCTTTCCAGGTGGGATCTCCTACAATGAGCAGTTCTTC.

The J gene is TRBJ1-2, the V gene TRBV4-3; D might be TRBD1 (5 bases). V was cut by 0 bases and J by 6 bases, with 11 bases left in between. Germline CDR1 reads LGHNA; CDR2 reads YSLEER. CDR3 size: 14 residues. CDR3 region: CASSQDGGWDGYTF. The DNA of the CDR3 is TGCGCCAGCAGCCAAGACGGGGGTTGGGATGGCTACACCTTC.

The V and J genes are TRBV9 and TRBJ1-1; D not resolved. The germline V gene has CDR1 SGDLS and CDR2 YYNGEE. V was cut by 1 base and J by 4 bases, with 11 bases left in between. The CDR3 runs to 14 residues. The CDR3 DNA follows: TGTGCCAGCAGCGTAAGGTCGGCAGCCACTGAAGCTTTCTTT. Translation: CASSVRSAATEAFF.

The V call is TRBV4-3, the J call TRBJ2-1; no reliable D call. Looked up from germline, CDR1 is LGHNA and CDR2 is YSLEER. V was clipped by 1 base and J by 6 bases, with 1 base between them. CDR3 length: 11 amino acids. The CDR3 region has the DNA TGCGCCAGCAGCCAAGCCAATGAGCAGTTCTTC. Translation gives CASSQANEQFF.

The rearrangement links TRBV27 to TRBJ2-4; a possible D gene is TRBD2 (6 bases). The CDR3 consists of 17 residues. The germline V and J ends were trimmed by 5 bases and 0 bases, with 17 bases remaining between them. Germline values: CDR1 MNHEY, CDR2 SMNVEV (reference sequence). The CDR3 sequence is CASSPLARELAKNIQYF. The CDR3 DNA reads as TGTGCCAGCAGTCCGTTAGCGCGGGAACTAGCCAAAAACATTCAGTACTTC.

The V and J genes are TRBV9 and TRBJ2-1, with D possibly called TRBD1 or TRBD2 (5 bases each). V lost 0 bases to trimming and J lost 6 bases, with 16 bases between them. The CDR3 is made up of 16 amino acids. Germline V gene lookup returns CDR1 SGDLS and CDR2 YYNGEE. The DNA of the CDR3 is TGTGCCAGCAGCGTAGATCTGGGGGTTATTGTCAATGAGCAGTTCTTC. This encodes CASSVDLGVIVNEQFF.

V is TRBV29-1 and J is TRBJ2-1; D is uncertain. The CDR3 has 20 amino acids. The V and J ends lost 2 bases and 0 bases respectively, with 26 bases between them. Looked up from germline, CDR1 is SQVTM and CDR2 is ANQGSEA. CDR3 in DNA: TGCAGCGTTGAACTGGAGAGCGAGAGACCCTCGGAGATCTCCTACAATGAGCAGTTCTTC. Its translation: CSVELESERPSEISYNEQFF.

This chain links TRBV27 with TRBJ1-3; no clear D. The CDR3 contains 15 residues. V shed 3 bases and J shed 2 bases, with 11 bases lying between them. CDR1 and CDR2 (germline): MNHEY, SMNVEV (reference sequence). CDR3 region: CASSFSGRPGNTIYF. The CDR3 nucleotides read TGTGCCAGCAGTTTCTCCGGGCGCCCTGGAAACACCATATATTTT.

The CDR3 bases are TGTGCCAGCAGCTTCCAGAGGGTAAGGGGGCGGGATGAGCAGTTCTTC. Amino acids: CASSFQRVRGRDEQFF. V is TRBV7-9 and J is TRBJ2-1; 7 nucleotides align to TRBD1. Germline trimming cut 3 bases from V and 8 bases from J; bases unmatched to any gene: 13. The CDR3 is 16 residues long. Germline CDR1 is SEHNR and CDR2 is FQNEAQ (reference sequence).

The chain employs TRBV27 and TRBJ1-2; the D gene is possibly TRBD1 (5 bases). The CDR3 is made up of 17 amino acids. V was clipped by 0 bases and J by 3 bases, with 17 bases between them. Germline loops: CDR1 MNHEY, CDR2 SMNVEV (reference sequence). CDR3 sequence: CASSLSIRRGADYGYTF. CDR3 in DNA: TGTGCCAGCAGTTTATCGATTCGGAGGGGCGCGGACTATGGCTACACCTTC.